One and the same sample provided the 10 T cell receptor beta chains below, sequenced in a study of PD-L1 blockade in urothelial cancer. The data were produced by immunoSEQ multiplex PCR, yet TCRdb's version contains in-frame clones alone and is incomplete. Of some 39,000 clones in the sample, approximately 84% were seen once. Indicated time point: peripheral blood 6 weeks after treatment start. The input for sequencing was PBMCs, taken around atezolizumab (anti-PD-L1) treatment. Receptors were obtained from a man aged 65 to 85 with urothelial cancer.

J is TRBJ1-2 and V is TRBV30; TRBD1 might be the D (6 bases). V lost 3 bases to trimming and J lost 6 bases, with 14 bases between them. Per germline, CDR1 GTSNPN and CDR2 SVGIG (reference sequence). CDR3 size: 13 residues. The CDR3 nucleotides read TGTGCCTGGAGCCCCGCGGGGGGCGATGGCTACACCTTC. This translates into CAWSPAGGDGYTF.

The V and J genes are TRBV9 and TRBJ2-1; 7 positions match TRBD1. The germline gives CDR1 SGDLS, CDR2 YYNGEE. Losses at the gene ends were 1 base for V and 0 bases for J; bases not matched to a gene: 7. This CDR3 is built from 17 residues. The CDR3 loop reads CASSVMDRISSYNEQFF. In DNA form, the CDR3 reads TGTGCCAGCAGCGTAATGGACAGGATAAGCTCCTACAATGAGCAGTTCTTC. Full variable domain (outside the CDR3, taken from reference TRBV9 and TRBJ2-1): DSGVTQTPKHLITATGQRVTLRCSPRSGDLSVYWYQQSLDQGLQFLIQYYNGEERAKGNILERFSAQQFPDLHSELNLSSLELGDSALYFCASSVMDRISSYNEQFFGPGTRLTVL.

The chain recombines TRBV30 with TRBJ2-3, with a weak D call TRBD1 (6 bases). Germline CDR1 reads GTSNPN; CDR2 reads SVGIG (reference sequence). V was shortened by 4 bases and J by 0 bases, with 14 bases between the two germline ends. There are 15 residues in the CDR3. Here the CDR3 reads CAWTRTASSTDTQYF. The DNA for the CDR3 is TGTGCCTGGACGCGGACAGCTTCTAGCACAGATACGCAGTATTTT.

The chain combines TRBV6-5 with TRBJ2-7, with a possible D match to TRBD2 (5 bases). The germline V and J ends were trimmed by 2 bases and 2 bases, with 13 bases remaining between them. The CDR3 spans 15 residues. CDR1 and CDR2 from the germline V gene are MNHEY and SVGAGI. The DNA for the CDR3 is TGTGCCAGCAGTTACCGAGCGGACCATACCTACGAGCAGTACTTC. This gives the protein CASSYRADHTYEQYF.

V and J are TRBV5-1 and TRBJ2-7; 8 bases fit TRBD2. Germline loops: CDR1 SGHRS, CDR2 YFSETQ. The ends lost 0 bases at V and 1 base at J; junction bases unmatched: 6. The CDR3 sequence is 16 residues long. This CDR3 is CASSLVSGAFSYEQYF. CDR3 nucleotides: TGCGCCAGCAGCTTGGTTAGCGGGGCTTTTTCCTACGAGCAGTACTTC.

The table lists this clone with a count of one. The chain couples TRBV6-7 to TRBJ1-5; D might be TRBD1 (5 bases). TRBV6-7 is an ORF; its function is uncertain. The CDR3 is made up of 17 amino acids. Trimming stripped 0 bases from V and 4 bases from J, with 16 bases between. The CDR3 reads CASSYSFGGIQNQPQHF. The CDR3 nucleotides read TGTGCCAGCAGTTACTCGTTCGGGGGTATCCAGAATCAGCCCCAGCATTTT.

The chain employs TRBV19 and TRBJ2-5; D gene unclear. V was pared by 1 base and J by 5 bases, with 11 bases between. Looked up from germline, CDR1 is LNHDA and CDR2 is SQIVND (reference sequence). This CDR3 contains 14 residues. The DNA for the CDR3 is TGTGCCAGTAGTATAGGACGGAGAACGGAGACCCAGTACTTC. Amino acid sequence: CASSIGRRTETQYF.

The V call is TRBV28, the J call TRBJ2-5; TRBD1 matches at 9 bases. V gave up 2 bases and J gave up 5 bases; unmatched junction bases: 9. The germline gives CDR1 MDHEN, CDR2 SYDVKM. The CDR3 has 16 residues. The CDR3, as DNA: TGTGCCAGCAGTTTAGGGGACAGGGTGATCTCCGAGACCCAGTACTTC. Translating it yields CASSLGDRVISETQYF.

V and J are TRBV11-2 and TRBJ2-7, with TRBD2 identical over 9 bases. Germline-derived CDR1 and CDR2 are SGHAT and FQNNGV. V lost 2 bases, J lost 0 bases, and 5 bases stayed unmatched. CDR3 length equals 16 residues. DNA of the CDR3: TGTGCCAGCAGCTTACAAGTAGCGGGAGCCTCCTACGAGCAGTACTTC. Encoded protein: CASSLQVAGASYEQYF.

This sequence joins TRBV6-5 and TRBJ1-2; weak D call: TRBD1 (6 bases). Germline V gene data show CDR1 as MNHEY and CDR2 as SVGAGI. Trimming removed 2 bases at V and 7 bases at J, with 20 bases between. CDR3 size: 16 residues. CDR3 region: CASSYQGRGSQIGYTF. CDR3 nucleotide sequence: TGTGCCAGCAGTTACCAAGGCAGGGGCTCCCAGATTGGCTACACCTTC.